These 8 T cell receptor beta chains were all obtained from the same sample, sequenced in a study of T cells in Graves' hyperthyroidism and ophthalmopathy. Amplification yielded TCR beta CDR3 regions, with RNA transcripts as the source. With the HTBI primer set, the TCR CDR3 went through a first round of RT-PCR. From the multiplex PCR reads, TCRdb called clonotypes with MiXCR, one entry per CDR3 protein. Altogether some 600,000 distinct CDR3 sequences are present, around 14% being singletons, with the ten largest covering 5.8%. Sequenced material: blood. These receptors were obtained from a woman aged 25 to 39 with Graves' hyperthyroidism that later progressed to Graves' ophthalmopathy.

Regarding this clonotype: Given a much more abundant clone one base away, this may be a read error. Since the CDR3 does not end with the conserved phenylalanine or tryptophan, this likely comes from a read error. V usage is TRBV24-1 and J usage is TRBJ2-6, with 10 bases identical to TRBD2. Germline-derived CDR1 and CDR2 are KGHDR and SFDVKD. The CDR3 has 18 amino acids. Germline trimming cut 2 bases from V and 4 bases from J; bases unmatched to any gene: 7. In DNA, the CDR3 is TGTGCCACCAGTGATTCCGGGACTAGCGTTCCCGGGGCCAACGTCCTGACTTCC. The encoded protein is CATSDSGTSVPGANVLTS.

In its sample, this clonotype was seen many times. The chain has TRBV7-9 and TRBJ2-2; 8 nucleotides agree with TRBD1. V shed 2 bases and J 7 bases; nucleotides not matched to a gene: 6. Germline V lookup: CDR1 SEHNR, CDR2 FQNEAQ (reference sequence). The CDR3 is 15 amino acids. The CDR3 nucleotides read TGTGCCAGCAGCTTAATTGACAGGGGCAACGGGGAGCTGTTTTTT. Amino acids: CASSLIDRGNGELFF. The full variable domain, in which reference TRBV7-9 and TRBJ2-2 provide the parts outside the CDR3, is DTGVSQNPRHKITKRGQNVTFRCDPISEHNRLYWYRQTLGQGPEFLTYFQNEAQLEKSRLLSDRFSAERPKGSFSTLEIQRTEQGDSAMYLCASSLIDRGNGELFFGEGSRLTVL.

This clonotype came up many times. The chain recombines TRBV3-1 with TRBJ1-1; D may be TRBD1 (5 bases). Trimming stripped 4 bases from V and 7 bases from J, with 10 bases between. The germline V gene encodes CDR1 LGHDT and CDR2 YNNKEL (reference sequence). The CDR3 totals 12 residues. In nucleotides, the CDR3 is TGTGCCAGCAGCCCCACAGGTCGTGAAGCTTTCTTT. Protein product: CASSPTGREAFF.

This clonotype was seen repeatedly, ten times or more. The chain employs TRBV30 and TRBJ2-1; no firm D call. Germline lookup yields CDR1 GTSNPN and CDR2 SVGIG (reference sequence). There are 14 residues in the CDR3. V shed 6 bases and J shed 2 bases, with 14 bases lying between them. The CDR3 DNA follows: TGTGCCTGCGCGGCCGTGCGCGCCTACAATGAGCAGTTCTTC. It yields the protein CACAAVRAYNEQFF.

This clonotype was observed at least ten times. The V call is TRBV5-1, the J call TRBJ2-1, with 7 bases fitting TRBD2. This CDR3 comprises 13 residues. V lost 5 bases to trimming and J lost 7 bases; unmatched junction nucleotides: 6. The germline CDR1 and CDR2 sequences are SGHRS and YFSETQ. The CDR3 spells CASRALAANEQFF. The CDR3 DNA follows: TGCGCCAGCAGGGCTCTAGCGGCTAATGAGCAGTTCTTC.

On this clonotype itself: Since a much larger clone is just one base distant, this may be a read error. The rearrangement links TRBV20-1 to TRBJ2-1; D is uncertain. The J call may be wrong; the DNA end is better matched by TRBJ2-7. The CDR3 contains 12 residues. CDR1 is DFQATT and CDR2 is SNEGSKA in the germline V gene (reference sequence). The CDR3 coding sequence is TGCAGTGCTAGTTACGTAGACAATGAGCAGTACTTC. It translates to CSASYVDNEQYF.

This clonotype has more than one count but fewer than ten. The J gene is TRBJ2-1, the V gene TRBV7-7; tentative D call: TRBD2 (6 bases). Germline CDR1 is SSHAT and CDR2 is FNYEAQ (reference sequence). The CDR3 runs 13 residues. In DNA, the CDR3 is TGTGCTAGCGGCGACGGTTCCTACAATGAGCAGTTCTTC. Translation gives CASGDGSYNEQFF.

In its sample, this clonotype was seen many times. The J gene is TRBJ2-7, the V gene TRBV7-8, with D perhaps matching TRBD2 (6 bases). The germline CDR1 and CDR2 sequences are SGHVS and FQNEAQ. Trimming pared 4 bases from V and 4 bases from J, leaving 14 bases between. CDR3 length: 14 amino acids. The CDR3 nucleotides are TGTGCCAGCAGCTCTCCCGGAGGGTCGTACGAGCAGTACTTC. It encodes CASSSPGGSYEQYF.